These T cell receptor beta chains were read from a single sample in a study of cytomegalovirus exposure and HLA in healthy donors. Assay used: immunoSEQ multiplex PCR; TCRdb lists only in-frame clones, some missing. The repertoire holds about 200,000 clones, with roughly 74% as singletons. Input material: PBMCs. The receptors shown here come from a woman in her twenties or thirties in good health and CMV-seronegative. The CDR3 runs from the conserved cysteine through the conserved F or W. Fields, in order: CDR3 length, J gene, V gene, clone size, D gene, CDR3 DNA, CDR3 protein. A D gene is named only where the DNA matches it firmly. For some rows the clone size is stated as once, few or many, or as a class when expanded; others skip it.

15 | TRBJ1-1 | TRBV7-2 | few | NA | TGTGCCAGCAGCTTGAGCGTCGGTACTAACACTGAAGCTTTCTTT | CASSLSVGTNTEAFF
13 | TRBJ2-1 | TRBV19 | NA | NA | TGTGCCAGTAGTGGTCGGGGGGCGGGTGAGCAGTTCTTC | CASSGRGAGEQFF
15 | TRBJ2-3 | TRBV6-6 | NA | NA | TGTGCCAGCAGCCCCCTATCCTCAAGCACAGATACGCAGTATTTT | CASSPLSSSTDTQYF
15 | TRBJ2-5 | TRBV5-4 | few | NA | TGTGCCAGCATCGTAAAGGCAGGGGTCGGGGAGACCCAGTACTTC | CASIVKAGVGETQYF
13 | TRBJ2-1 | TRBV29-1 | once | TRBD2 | TGCAGCGTGGGACTAGCGACCTACAGTGAGCAGTTCTTC | CSVGLATYSEQFF
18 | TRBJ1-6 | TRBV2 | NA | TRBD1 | TGTGCGACCTCGGACAGGGAGGAGTGGTTGTCCTATAATTCACCCCTCCACTTT | CATSDREEWLSYNSPLHF
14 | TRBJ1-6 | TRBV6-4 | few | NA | TGTGCCAGCAGTGACTCGTCAGAAAATTCACCCCTCCACTTT | CASSDSSENSPLHF
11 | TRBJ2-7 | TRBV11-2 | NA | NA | TGTGCCAGCAGCCCTTCGGTCGAGCAGTACTTC | CASSPSVEQYF
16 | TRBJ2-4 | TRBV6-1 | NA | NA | TGTGCCAGCAGTGAACAGGCAGGGGACGCCAAAAACATTCAGTACTTC | CASSEQAGDAKNIQYF
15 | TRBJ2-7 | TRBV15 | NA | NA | TGTGCCACCAGCAGAGGATTAGACTACTCCTACGAGCAGTACTTC | CATSRGLDYSYEQYF
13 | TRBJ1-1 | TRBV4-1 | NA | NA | TGCGCCAGCAGCCAAGGGCAGGGGCTGGGGGCTTTCTTT | CASSQGQGLGAFF
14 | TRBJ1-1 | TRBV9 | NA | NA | TGTGCCAGCAGCGTAGCTGGGAGGGACACTGAAGCTTTCTTT | CASSVAGRDTEAFF
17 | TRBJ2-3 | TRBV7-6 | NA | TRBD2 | TGTGCCAGCAGCCCCCAGGTGCGCGGGAGGAAAATAGATACGCAGTATTTT | CASSPQVRGRKIDTQYF
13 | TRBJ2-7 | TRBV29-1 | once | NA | TGCAGCGTGGATTGGTGGAGAAGGTACGAGCAGTACTTC | CSVDWWRRYEQYF
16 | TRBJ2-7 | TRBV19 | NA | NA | TGTGCCAGTAGTGGACCCGGGACTTCTCACTCCTACGAGCAGTACTTC | CASSGPGTSHSYEQYF
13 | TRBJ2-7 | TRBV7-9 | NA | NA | TGTGCCAGCAGCTTAAGCGTCAGCTACGAGCAGTACTTC | CASSLSVSYEQYF
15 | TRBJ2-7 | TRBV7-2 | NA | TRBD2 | TGTGCCAGCAGCCTCACCACAGGAGCGGGGCGGGAGCAGTACTTC | CASSLTTGAGREQYF
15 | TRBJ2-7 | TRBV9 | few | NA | TGTGCCAGCAGCGGAGCCCCGACAGCTACCTACGAGCAGTACTTC | CASSGAPTATYEQYF
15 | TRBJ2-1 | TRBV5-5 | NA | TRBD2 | TGTGCCAGCAGCTTGAGGGGACTAGCCCTCGATGAGCAGTTCTTC | CASSLRGLALDEQFF
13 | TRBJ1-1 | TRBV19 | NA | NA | TGTGCCAGTAGTATGGGGGCGAACACTGAAGCTTTCTTT | CASSMGANTEAFF